This entry features one T cell receptor (beta chain) sequence. The data stem from a study of blood T cell repertoires in COVID-19. Study as a whole: T cells, B-cell-depleted T cells, or PBMCs provided the cDNA or gDNA that served as material.

J lost 5 bases, V lost 5 bases, and 10 bases had no gene match. This CDR3 contains 15 residues. Germline V gene data show CDR1 as SGHTA and CDR2 as FQGNSA. The table came from immunoSEQ multiplex PCR; TCRdb's copy has only in-frame clones and leaves some out. Found here are approximately 180,000 clones, over 65% of them singletons; the top ten hold around a sixth. Sample: peripheral blood. V usage is TRBV7-2 and J usage is TRBJ2-7, with 9 bases matching TRBD1. The TCR originated in a person aged 65-85 years with COVID-19, enrolled during active disease. CDR3: CASSPLGTGFNEQYF. In DNA, the CDR3 is TGTGCCAGCAGCCCCCTCGGGACAGGGTTCAACGAGCAGTACTTC.